This is a list of T cell receptor beta chains from one sample in a study of human T cells and chemical hapten exposure. TCRdb re-called the RACE reads through MiXCR, storing one row per CDR3 protein. The sample includes some 78,000 distinct CDR3 sequences, around 8.7% of them seen just once. Sequences were obtained from whole blood. The receptors derive from a male donor in good health. Some clones in this sample may be carry-over from other donors' samples. Each CDR3 is given with its conserved first and last residue. A D gene is named only where the DNA matches it firmly. A row's size may be missing; if present it is once, few, many or a size class.

J: TRBJ2-5; size: -; D: -; V: TRBV5-1; DNA: TGCGCCAGCAGCTTGGAGGGAGTTGAGACCCAGTACTTC; CDR3: CASSLEGVETQYF
J: TRBJ2-3; size: -; D: -; V: TRBV5-5; DNA: TGTGCCAGCAGCTTGGCCGATGCCGCAGATACGCAGTATTTT; CDR3: CASSLADAADTQYF
J: TRBJ1-1; size: -; D: -; V: TRBV30; DNA: TGTGCCTGGACCCTAACCCAGGAAGCTTTCTTT; CDR3: CAWTLTQEAFF
J: TRBJ2-6; size: few; D: -; V: TRBV4-1; DNA: TGCGCCAGCAGCCAGTCCTCAGAAGGGGCCAACGTCCTGACTTTC; CDR3: CASSQSSEGANVLTF
J: TRBJ1-1; size: few; D: -; V: TRBV6-5; DNA: TGTGCCAGCAGTTACTCCGGGTCTGAAGCTTTCTTT; CDR3: CASSYSGSEAFF
J: TRBJ1-1; size: many; D: -; V: TRBV21-1; DNA: -; CDR3: CARVGVGKGADEAFF
J: TRBJ2-3; size: many; D: -; V: TRBV20-1; DNA: TGCAGTGCTAGGGGCCGGGAGAACACAGATACGCAGTATTTT; CDR3: CSARGRENTDTQYF
J: TRBJ2-6; size: few; D: TRBD1; V: TRBV7-9; DNA: TGTGCCAGCAGCTCCGGACAGGGCCCATGGGCGTCCGGGGCCAACGTCCTGACTTTC; CDR3: CASSSGQGPWASGANVLTF
J: TRBJ2-5; size: many; D: TRBD2; V: TRBV3-1; DNA: TGTGCCAGCAGCCAAGAAGCAGCGGTAGCGGGAGTAGAGACCCAGTACTTC; CDR3: CASSQEAAVAGVETQYF
J: TRBJ2-3; size: -; D: TRBD2; V: TRBV28; DNA: TGTGCCAGCAACCCGATAGGGATGACTAGCGGGGGGGAGCAGTATTTT; CDR3: CASNPIGMTSGGEQYF
J: TRBJ1-5; size: few; D: -; V: TRBV7-8; DNA: TGTGCCAGCAGCTTAATGGCAAGACTTAGCAATCAGCCCCAGCATTTT; CDR3: CASSLMARLSNQPQHF
J: TRBJ1-1; size: few; D: -; V: TRBV25-1; DNA: TGTGCCAGCAGTGAATCGAGGGGTTATAACACTGAAGCTTTCTTT; CDR3: CASSESRGYNTEAFF
J: TRBJ1-5; size: many; D: TRBD1; V: TRBV9; DNA: TGTGCCAGCAACCTTCAGACAGGGAGAATGAGGTATAGCAATCAGCCCCAGCATTTT; CDR3: CASNLQTGRMRYSNQPQHF
J: TRBJ1-5; size: -; D: -; V: TRBV27; DNA: TGTGCCAGCAGTTTATTCGGACAGAGAAATCAGCCCCAGCATTTT; CDR3: CASSLFGQRNQPQHF
J: TRBJ2-1; size: few; D: -; V: TRBV11-3; DNA: TGTGCCAGCAGCTTAGAGCAAGGGGGGACAAGCAGGGCCAATGAGCAGTTCTTC; CDR3: CASSLEQGGTSRANEQFF
J: TRBJ1-1; size: -; D: -; V: TRBV5-1; DNA: TGCGCCAGCAGCTTGTTGGCAGGAACGAACACTGAAGCTTTCTTT; CDR3: CASSLLAGTNTEAFF
J: TRBJ2-3; size: -; D: TRBD2; V: TRBV3-1; DNA: TGTGCCAGCAGCCGTCGGCAACTAGCGGGAGGGCCGAATACGCAGTATTTT; CDR3: CASSRRQLAGGPNTQYF
J: TRBJ1-4; size: -; D: -; V: TRBV7-2; DNA: TGTGCCAGCAGCTTAGCGGAAGAAAAACTGTTTTTT; CDR3: CASSLAEEKLFF
J: TRBJ1-1; size: few; D: -; V: TRBV29-1; DNA: TGCAGCGTTGCTCCTAGGAACACTGAAGCTTTCTTT; CDR3: CSVAPRNTEAFF
J: TRBJ1-6; size: many; D: -; V: TRBV7-3; DNA: TGTGCCAGCAGCCCGGCCAGCGATTCACCCCTCCACTTT; CDR3: CASSPASDSPLHF
J: TRBJ2-7; size: -; D: -; V: TRBV7-9; DNA: TGTGCCAGCAGCTTATCTTACACCAACGAGCAGTACTTC; CDR3: CASSLSYTNEQYF
J: TRBJ1-2; size: many; D: -; V: TRBV6-5; DNA: TGTGCCAGCAGTTGGGGGGATGGCTACACCTTC; CDR3: CASSWGDGYTF
J: TRBJ1-1; size: -; D: TRBD1; V: TRBV6-1; DNA: TGTGCCAGCAAGACAGGGTTTTCGGACACTGAAGCTTTCTTT; CDR3: CASKTGFSDTEAFF
J: TRBJ2-7; size: few; D: TRBD1; V: TRBV4-3; DNA: TGCGCCAGCAGCCGGGACAGGGATCCTTTTTACGAGCAGTACTTC; CDR3: CASSRDRDPFYEQYF
J: TRBJ2-5; size: few; D: -; V: TRBV14; DNA: TGTGCCAGCAGCCAAGATGACAGCTACCAAGAGACCCAGTACTTC; CDR3: CASSQDDSYQETQYF
J: TRBJ2-7; size: many; D: TRBD2; V: TRBV4-1; DNA: TGCGCCAGCAGCCAAGATACTAGCGGGAGAAACGAGCAGTACTTC; CDR3: CASSQDTSGRNEQYF
J: TRBJ1-2; size: few; D: TRBD1; V: TRBV12-3/TRBV12-4; DNA: TGTGCCAGCAACCCGGGACAGGGGCTCGGCTACACCTTC; CDR3: CASNPGQGLGYTF
J: TRBJ2-5; size: few; D: TRBD1; V: TRBV3-1; DNA: TGTGCCAGCAGCCGACAGGGCGGACGAGAGACCCAGTACTTC; CDR3: CASSRQGGRETQYF
J: TRBJ2-2; size: -; D: TRBD2; V: TRBV5-1; DNA: TGCGCCAGCAGCTCGCTCCGGGGGGGAGCCGGGGAGCTGTTTTTT; CDR3: CASSSLRGGAGELFF
J: TRBJ2-5; size: -; D: -; V: TRBV6-5; DNA: TGTGCCAGCAGACACCTACCCTCCCAAGAGACCCAGTACTTC; CDR3: CASRHLPSQETQYF
J: TRBJ2-5; size: -; D: -; V: TRBV12-5; DNA: TGTGCTAGTGGATCACCTTCGGGCAGTGGGGCGCAAGAGACCCAGTACTTC; CDR3: CASGSPSGSGAQETQYF
J: TRBJ1-2; size: -; D: -; V: TRBV27; DNA: TGTGCCAGCAGTTTCAGGGTTGACTATGGCTACACCTTC; CDR3: CASSFRVDYGYTF
J: TRBJ1-6; size: many; D: -; V: TRBV12-3/TRBV12-4; DNA: TGTGCCAGCAGTTTCTCGGGACACTATAATTCACCCCTCCACTTT; CDR3: CASSFSGHYNSPLHF
J: TRBJ2-3; size: few; D: TRBD1; V: TRBV5-6; DNA: TGTGCCAGCAGCAGCTCAGCTCCGGGACAGTCGCAGTATTTT; CDR3: CASSSSAPGQSQYF
J: TRBJ2-5; size: -; D: -; V: TRBV5-1; DNA: TGCGCCAGCAGCTCCCCGGGATCGGCAGAGACCCAGTACTTC; CDR3: CASSSPGSAETQYF
J: TRBJ2-3; size: few; D: -; V: TRBV7-9; DNA: TGTGCCAGCAGCTTACTAAAAGGGGCAGCGGATACGCAGTATTTT; CDR3: CASSLLKGAADTQYF
J: TRBJ2-3; size: -; D: -; V: TRBV5-4; DNA: TGTGCCAGCAGCTTGGGGCCCACAGATACGCAGTATTTT; CDR3: CASSLGPTDTQYF
J: TRBJ1-4; size: -; D: TRBD1; V: TRBV5-1; DNA: TGCGCCAGCAGCTTACAGGGGTTGTCTAATGAAAAACTGTTTTTT; CDR3: CASSLQGLSNEKLFF
J: TRBJ2-7; size: few; D: -; V: TRBV5-1; DNA: TGCGCCAGCAGAGGCGGAGGACGCTACGAGCAGTACTTC; CDR3: CASRGGGRYEQYF
J: TRBJ1-1; size: -; D: -; V: TRBV7-2; DNA: TGTGCCAGCAGCTTAACTCAGGGAGCAGCTTTCTTT; CDR3: CASSLTQGAAFF
J: TRBJ1-1; size: medium-sized; D: TRBD1; V: TRBV28; DNA: TGTGCCAGCACCGGTGACAGGGGCCCACCTGAAGCTTTCTTT; CDR3: CASTGDRGPPEAFF
J: TRBJ1-5; size: -; D: -; V: TRBV12-3/TRBV12-4; DNA: TGTGCCAGCAGTTCCTCCGGGGGAGGGAAGAATCAGCCCCAGCATTTT; CDR3: CASSSSGGGKNQPQHF
J: TRBJ2-3; size: -; D: -; V: TRBV5-1; DNA: TGCGCCAGCAGCCAGAAGTGGGCTAGCACAGATACGCAGTATTTT; CDR3: CASSQKWASTDTQYF
J: TRBJ2-7; size: few; D: TRBD1; V: TRBV29-1; DNA: TGCAGCGTTGAAGGGACAGGGGACTCCTACGAGCAGTACTTC; CDR3: CSVEGTGDSYEQYF
J: TRBJ1-5; size: few; D: -; V: TRBV6-1; DNA: TGTGCCAGCAGGGGGAACAACTATAGCAATCAGCCCCAGCATTTT; CDR3: CASRGNNYSNQPQHF
J: TRBJ1-2; size: -; D: -; V: TRBV27; DNA: TGTGCCAGCAGTTTCGGCTCTAACTATGGCTACACCTTC; CDR3: CASSFGSNYGYTF
J: TRBJ1-1; size: few; D: TRBD1; V: TRBV27; DNA: TGTGCCAGCAGTCCGACAGGGGGACCGCACACTGAAGCTTTCTTT; CDR3: CASSPTGGPHTEAFF